This TCR beta chain is drawn from a study of somatic mutations in cytotoxic T cells in rheumatoid arthritis. Comments on this clone: Its antigen remains unknown.

Study-wide points: Increasing age coincided with elevated CD8+ clonality among rheumatoid arthritis patients, though not among healthy controls. Significant differences in CD8+ T-cell clonality were not found between rheumatoid arthritis patients and healthy controls (age-matched).

The data were produced by immunoSEQ multiplex PCR, yet TCRdb's version contains in-frame clones alone and is incomplete. The table shows about 13,000 clones, with nearly 80% occurring only once. Isolation of CD4+ and CD8+ cells used positive magnetic bead selection, with purity checked by flow cytometry. CDR1 SNHLY and CDR2 FYNNEI come from the germline V gene. This CDR3 region has 14 residues. V gave up 7 bases and J gave up 4 bases; unmatched junction bases: 4. This sequence originates from an adult with rheumatoid arthritis. Source material: CD8+ T cells sorted from blood. V is TRBV2 and J is TRBJ2-1; TRBD2 matches 10 bases. The CDR3 protein is CASMKLAGYNEQFF. The CDR3 DNA sequence: TGTGCCAGCATGAAACTAGCGGGATACAATGAGCAGTTCTTC.